This T cell receptor beta chain was found in a study of identifying expanded T cells in peripheral blood. Whole-study findings and limits: Differentially abundant clones: roughly 1.2 between replicates, around 17 at roughly 13 days, less than 25 at four. Variance in clone template counts between approximately 2-week samples significantly increased with total template count across all healthy donors.

Turning to this clone: Its antigen is still unknown.

This CDR3 has 11 amino acids. Germline assignment: CDR1 DFQATT and CDR2 SNEGSKA (reference sequence). Trimming removed 5 bases from V and 0 bases from J, with 4 bases in between. The method was immunoSEQ multiplex PCR; TCRdb's version includes in-frame clones alone and lacks a portion of them. The table lists under 120,000 clones, roughly 91% of them singletons. Collection occurred without any documented infections or immune events in donors. The sample was blood. This chain links TRBV20-1 with TRBJ2-5, with no clear D. The TCR was taken from a person aged 18-70 years in good health. CDR3 loop: CSAWYQETQYF. In nucleotides, the CDR3 is TGCAGTGCTTGGTACCAAGAGACCCAGTACTTC.